This TCR beta chain was retrieved from a study of cytomegalovirus exposure and HLA in healthy donors. Study at large: The early release's HLA-typed donors yielded 78 million or so unique TCRs.

The PCR ran on 60 Vbeta and 13 Jbeta primers. The data were produced by immunoSEQ multiplex PCR, yet TCRdb's version contains in-frame clones alone and is incomplete. The repertoire holds 300,000 or so clones, around four fifths seen once, with 1.5% to 2% in the top ten. General study points: Apparent HLA restriction characterized most CMV-associated TCR beta chains in a later analysis. A missense DCLRE1C variant was associated with V- and J-gene trimming of TCR beta chains in a later analysis, and an independent cohort replicated the association. HLA allele associations emerged for roughly 17,000 TCR beta sequences in a later analysis, at 0.05 false discovery rate.

For this clone: Its antigen is unidentified.

J gave up 3 bases and V 4 bases, and 7 bases lay outside the gene matches. Germline V lookup: CDR1 SGHRS, CDR2 YFSETQ. The length of the CDR3 is 18 residues. The receptor was isolated from a woman between 40 and 50 years old in good health and CMV-seropositive. The sequencing sample was made of PBMCs. The rearrangement joins TRBV5-1 to TRBJ2-2; 15 positions match TRBD2. The CDR3 spells CASSQGLAGGLYTGELFF. Written as DNA, the CDR3 is TGCGCCAGCAGCCAGGGACTAGCGGGAGGCCTCTACACCGGGGAGCTGTTTTTT.